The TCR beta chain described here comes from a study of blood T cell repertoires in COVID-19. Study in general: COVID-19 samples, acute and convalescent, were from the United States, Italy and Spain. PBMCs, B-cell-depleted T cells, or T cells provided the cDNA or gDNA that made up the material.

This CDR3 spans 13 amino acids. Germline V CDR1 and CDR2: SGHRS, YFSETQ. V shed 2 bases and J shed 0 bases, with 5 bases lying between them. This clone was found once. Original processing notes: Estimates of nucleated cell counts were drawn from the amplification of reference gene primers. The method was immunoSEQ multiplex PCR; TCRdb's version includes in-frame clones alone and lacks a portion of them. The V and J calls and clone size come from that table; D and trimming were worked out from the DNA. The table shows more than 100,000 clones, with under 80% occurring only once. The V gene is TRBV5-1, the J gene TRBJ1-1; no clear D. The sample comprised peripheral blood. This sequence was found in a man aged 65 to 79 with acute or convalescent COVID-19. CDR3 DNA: TGCGCCAGCAGCTTATTTATGAACACTGAAGCTTTCTTT. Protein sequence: CASSLFMNTEAFF.